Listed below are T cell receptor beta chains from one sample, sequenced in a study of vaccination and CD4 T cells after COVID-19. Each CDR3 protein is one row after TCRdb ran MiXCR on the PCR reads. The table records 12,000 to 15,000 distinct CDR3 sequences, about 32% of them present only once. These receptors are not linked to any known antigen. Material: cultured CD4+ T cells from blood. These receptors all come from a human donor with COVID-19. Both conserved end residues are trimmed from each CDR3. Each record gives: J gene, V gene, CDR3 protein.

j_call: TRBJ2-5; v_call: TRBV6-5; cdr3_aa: ASSYLALAGHQETQY
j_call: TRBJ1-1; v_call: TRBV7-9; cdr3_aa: ASSLEWSEAF
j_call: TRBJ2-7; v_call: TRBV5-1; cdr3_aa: ASSLALRTIGPYEQY
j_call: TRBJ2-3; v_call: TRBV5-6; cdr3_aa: ASSRPTVSTDTQY
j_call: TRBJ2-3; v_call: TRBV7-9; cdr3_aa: ASRDRDTDTQY
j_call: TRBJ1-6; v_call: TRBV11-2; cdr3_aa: ASSSQTGALGSPLH
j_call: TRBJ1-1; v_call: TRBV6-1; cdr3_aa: ASIPEGRNTEAF
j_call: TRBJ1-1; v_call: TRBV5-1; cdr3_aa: ASSFSGGANTEAF
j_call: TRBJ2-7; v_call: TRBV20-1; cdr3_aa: SAITPGGGEQY
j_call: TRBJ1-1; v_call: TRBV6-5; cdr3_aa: ASSYQPGGGRTEAF
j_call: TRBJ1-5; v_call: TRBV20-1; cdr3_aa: SARPGQGVGQPQH
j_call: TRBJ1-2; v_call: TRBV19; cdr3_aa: ASSITVGTSFYGYT
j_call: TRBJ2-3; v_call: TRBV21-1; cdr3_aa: ASSIHSGPTDTQY
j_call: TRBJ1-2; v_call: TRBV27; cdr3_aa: ASSPWTGGFNYGYT
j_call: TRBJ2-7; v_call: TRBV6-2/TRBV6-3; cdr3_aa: ASSYSTIRTYEQY
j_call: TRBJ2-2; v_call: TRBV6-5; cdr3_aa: ASSYSRDGELF
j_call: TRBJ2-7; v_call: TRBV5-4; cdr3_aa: ASSIGMEVRDYEQY
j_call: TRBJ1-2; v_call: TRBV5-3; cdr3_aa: ARSPRTANYGYT
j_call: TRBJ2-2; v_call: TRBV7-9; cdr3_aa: ASSLIPGNTGELF
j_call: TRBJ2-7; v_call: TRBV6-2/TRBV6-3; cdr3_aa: ASSQPTGINFYEQY
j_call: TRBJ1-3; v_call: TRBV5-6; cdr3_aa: ASSSLDRRSGNTIY
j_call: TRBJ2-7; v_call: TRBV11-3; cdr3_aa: ASSFWGDYEQY
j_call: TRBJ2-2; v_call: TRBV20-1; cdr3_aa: SASGLNTGELF
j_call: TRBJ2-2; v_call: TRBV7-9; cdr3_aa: ASILRTATGTGELF